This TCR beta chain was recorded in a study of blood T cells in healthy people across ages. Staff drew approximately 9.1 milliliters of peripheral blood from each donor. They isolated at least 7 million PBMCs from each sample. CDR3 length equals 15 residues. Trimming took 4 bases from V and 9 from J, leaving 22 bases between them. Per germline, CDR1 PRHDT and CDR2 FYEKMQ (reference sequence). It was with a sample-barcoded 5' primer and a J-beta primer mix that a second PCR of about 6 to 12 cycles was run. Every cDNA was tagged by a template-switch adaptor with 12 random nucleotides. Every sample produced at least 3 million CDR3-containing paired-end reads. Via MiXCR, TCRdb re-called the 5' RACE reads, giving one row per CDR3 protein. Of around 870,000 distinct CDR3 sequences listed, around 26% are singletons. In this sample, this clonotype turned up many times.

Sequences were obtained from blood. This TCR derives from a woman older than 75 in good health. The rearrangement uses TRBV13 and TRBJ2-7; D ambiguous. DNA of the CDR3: TGTGCCAGCAGCTCTTCCGCGGACGGTTCGAGAGGGCAGTACTTC. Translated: CASSSSADGSRGQYF.